This T cell receptor (beta chain) derives from a study of T cells after yellow fever vaccination (dated by TCRdb to between 2018 and 2021). Concerning the study at large: Libraries from fractions with low cell numbers were prepared with the SMART-Seq v4 Ultra Low Input RNA kit. To follow T-cell clones before and after both primary and booster YFV17D yellow fever vaccination, bulk TCR alpha and beta repertoires underwent longitudinal sequencing. The cohort comprised two healthy male donors, one aged 18 to 29 and one aged 30 to 39 years. Blood was collected at multiple timepoints before and after primary and secondary immunization, and bulk PBMC replicates and cell subsets were isolated. The investigation overall reported the following: After the booster, most clones that had expanded after primary vaccination were detected again (about 97% of CD4 and around nine tenths of CD8), suggesting broad maintenance of memory. The study included only two donors, which limits how far the findings can be generalized. A small fraction of clonotypes showed up in both the CD4 and CD8 compartments, probably as a result of convergent recombination. The secondary T-cell response was found to be weaker but faster than the primary response, with a peak reached on day 5 rather than on day 15. FACS-sorted repertoires could contain abundant contaminating clonotypes from the bulk population, so computational filtering was required.

As regards this clonotype: What this receptor recognizes is not known. No much larger clone exists at a distance of one base, and base qualities are not known.

In the paper's terms, the treatment or condition label means: live attenuated yellow fever vaccine strain. A standard Ficoll-Paque protocol was used to isolate PBMCs from peripheral blood. CD4 and CD8 T-cell fractions were isolated with Dynabeads CD4 and CD8 positive selection kits. TriZol was used to extract RNA from bulk PBMCs, CD4 and CD8 fractions, and dextramer-positive and dextramer-negative fractions. V has 5 bases trimmed and J has 3 bases trimmed; junction bases matching no gene number 6. The CDR3 covers 15 residues, taking in both the cysteine and the valine. The retained sequence is limited to the CDR3, 45 bases, with the frame set at the first base. CDR1 SEHNR and CDR2 FQNEAQ were looked up in the germline V gene (reference sequence). Instrument on record: Illumina NovaSeq 6000. TCR cDNA was synthesized by 5'RACE template switching, through which a universal primer site and unique molecular identifiers were introduced. Priming of cDNA synthesis was performed from both the TCR alpha and TCR beta constant segments. Two PCR steps were used to amplify libraries, with sample barcodes and sequencing adapters being added in the second step. Sequencing of libraries was performed on Illumina HiSeq 2500 (2x100 bp) or NovaSeq (2x150 bp). In the original analysis: MIGEC was used to demultiplex reads and collapse the reads into UMI consensus sequences, and MiXCR was used for V(D)J alignment. Using edgeR on replicate PBMC samples, clonotypes were called vaccine-responding if FDR was below 0.01 and the log2 fold change was above 5 up to day 15. CD4 or CD8 identity was assigned to each bulk clonotype according to whether the clonotype was present at higher abundance in the sequenced CD4 repertoire or the sequenced CD8 repertoire. TCRdb itself trimmed the public reads at Q25 with fastp, ran MiXCR and retained productive beta chains. Rows are unified per CDR3 protein, each entry keeping the most common DNA and genes. TCRdb's processing, not the authors', yielded these V and J calls. In all, the sample holds about 300,000 distinct CDR3 sequences, and roughly 8.7% of those were seen once. The ten largest make up about 3% of the sample.

The chain is made from TRBV7-9 and TRBJ2-7, with 11 junctional bases fitting TRBD2. The origin of this receptor is a man between 18 and 29 years old who received the YFV17D yellow fever vaccine. Sequencing was performed on CD4+ T cells sorted from PBMCs, taken 5 days after the yellow fever booster vaccination. The DNA is TGTGCCAGCAGCCTTACTAGCGGGGGTTTCTACGAGCAGTACGTC. It encodes CASSLTSGGFYEQYV.